Shown below are 22 T cell receptor beta chains from a single sample sequenced in a study of blood T cell repertoires in COVID-19 (dated by TCRdb to 2018 to 2021). Receptor libraries were prepared by the immunoSEQ multiplex PCR assay. The clones in this table, taken by TCRdb from immuneACCESS, are in-frame only. Not every clone is retained; where verified, under half of the shortfall comes from an unresolved V gene, and the cause of the rest is unknown. The sample contains some 150,000 clones, 65% to 85% of them found a single time. Approximately 15% of the sample comes from the top ten. Sequencing used peripheral blood. Receptors were obtained from a woman older than 75 with acute or convalescent COVID-19.

The chain recombines TRBV7-8 with TRBJ1-2; D may be TRBD1 (5 bases). The CDR3 is 15 residues long. V lost 4 bases and J 4 bases, leaving 16 bases between the germline ends. Germline lookup yields CDR1 SGHVS and CDR2 FQNEAQ. In DNA form, the CDR3 reads TGTGCCAGCAGCTCCCCAGGGAGGGGCTTCTATGGCTACACCTTC. Its translation is CASSSPGRGFYGYTF.

The chain couples TRBV5-1 to TRBJ2-2, with TRBD2 matching over 7 bases. Germline loops: CDR1 SGHRS, CDR2 YFSETQ. V shed 9 bases, J shed 4 bases, and the junction held 9 bases outside the gene matches. The CDR3 contains 14 residues. The CDR3 sequence: CATTLAGGTGELFF. The CDR3 coding sequence is TGCGCCACCACATTAGCGGGCGGCACCGGGGAGCTGTTTTTT. Looking up the rest from reference TRBV5-1 and TRBJ2-2 gives the full variable domain: KAGVTQTPRYLIKTRGQQVTLSCSPISGHRSVSWYQQTPGQGLQFLFEYFSETQRNKGNFPGRFSGRQFSNSRSEMNVSTLELGDSALYLCATTLAGGTGELFFGEGSRLTVL.

The J gene is TRBJ1-5, the V gene TRBV4-1, with D possibly being TRBD1 (6 bases). Trimming left V 3 bases short and J 5 bases short, with 14 bases between. The CDR3 sequence is 15 residues long. Per the germline V gene, CDR1 is MGHRA and CDR2 is YSYEKL. The CDR3 nucleotides read TGCGCCAGCAGCCAGTATACAGGGTATGATCAGCCCCAGCATTTT. Protein product: CASSQYTGYDQPQHF.

This clone was seen once. J is TRBJ1-5 and V is TRBV21-1; TRBD1 was called by the table and not checked on the DNA. TRBV21-1 is deemed a pseudogene. CDR3 length equals 16 residues. The CDR3 region has the DNA TGTGCCAGCAGCAAAGCAGTGGGCAGGGTTGATCAGCCCCAGCATTTT. It translates to CASSKAVGRVDQPQHF.

J is TRBJ1-5 and V is TRBV11-2; D is unclear. The V end was cut by 5 bases, the J end by 4 bases, with 12 bases between. CDR1 and CDR2 (germline): SGHAT, FQNNGV. This CDR3 contains 14 residues. CDR3 bases: TGTGCCAGCAGCCCCGGGTCTGTAAATCAGCCCCAGCATTTT. Translated: CASSPGSVNQPQHF.

The genes are TRBV2 and TRBJ1-3, with 8 bases that match TRBD1. From germline, CDR1 is SNHLY and CDR2 FYNNEI. The CDR3 has 15 amino acids. V gave up 4 bases and J gave up 0 bases; unmatched junction bases: 2. CDR3 loop: CASSGTGGSGNTIYF. The DNA for the CDR3 is TGTGCCAGCAGTGGAACAGGGGGCTCTGGAAACACCATATATTTT.

The J gene is TRBJ2-7, the V gene TRBV12-3 or TRBV12-4, with a possible D match to TRBD2 (5 bases). V lost 0 bases and J 2 bases, leaving 5 bases between the germline ends. CDR3 length: 13 residues. For the CDR3, the DNA is TGTGCCAGCAGTTTAGCCGGGACCTACGAGCAGTACTTC. Its translation is CASSLAGTYEQYF.

The chain has TRBV6-1 and TRBJ1-5, with TRBD1 identical over 10 bases. The V and J ends lost 0 bases and 4 bases, in that order; junction bases with no gene match: 3. This CDR3 is built from 16 residues. Germline V lookup: CDR1 MNHNS, CDR2 SASEGT. CDR3 DNA: TGTGCCAGCAGTGAAGCAGTGGGACAGGGGAATCAGCCCCAGCATTTT. This translates into CASSEAVGQGNQPQHF.

This clone was recorded once. This sequence joins TRBV21-1 and TRBJ2-1; the table assigns TRBD2, which was not confirmed against the DNA. TRBV21-1 is annotated as a pseudogene. The CDR3 contains 15 residues. The CDR3 region has the DNA TGTGCCAGCAGCAAAACGGGACTTGTCAACAATGAGCAGTTCTTC. Translating gives CASSKTGLVNNEQFF.

The chain uses TRBV6-5 and TRBJ1-5; D is unclear. With 6 bases removed from V and 6 bases from J, the gap between germline ends came to 15 bases. The CDR3 extends over 14 amino acids. Germline lookup yields CDR1 MNHEY and CDR2 SVGAGI. The CDR3 sequence: CASSDSGGSQPQHF. CDR3 nucleotides: TGTGCCAGCAGCGACTCCGGCGGGTCTCAGCCCCAGCATTTT.

The chain couples TRBV19 to TRBJ2-7; 8 nucleotides match TRBD1. Germline V gene lookup returns CDR1 LNHDA and CDR2 SQIVND (reference sequence). J was trimmed by 2 bases and V by 6 bases; bases with no gene match: 9. The CDR3 runs 15 residues. CDR3 DNA sequence: TGTGCCAGTAGCCCGGGACAGGACGGGGCCTACGAGCAGTACTTC. This gives the protein CASSPGQDGAYEQYF.

This clone has a single count. V and J are TRBV11-2 and TRBJ2-5; D might be TRBD2 (5 bases). CDR1 and CDR2 (germline): SGHAT, FQNNGV. This CDR3 is 13 amino acids long. V dropped 7 bases and J dropped 3 bases, with 12 bases sitting between them. CDR3 DNA sequence: TGTGCCAGCAACGGCCTAGCAGAAGAGACCCAGTACTTC. Amino acids: CASNGLAEETQYF.

This clone came up a few times. This chain uses TRBV6-5 with TRBJ1-1, with D possibly matching TRBD1 (5 bases). The CDR3 sequence is 16 residues long. Germline V gene sequence: CDR1 MNHEY, CDR2 SVGAGI. V was shortened by 2 bases and J by 2 bases, with 15 bases between the two germline ends. CDR3 sequence: CASSYGSGRANTEAFF. The CDR3 bases are TGTGCCAGCAGTTACGGTTCGGGCAGGGCTAACACTGAAGCTTTCTTT.

This chain links TRBV30 with TRBJ1-2, with 9 bases fitting TRBD1. The CDR3 extends over 15 amino acids. The germline V gene has CDR1 GTSNPN and CDR2 SVGIG (reference sequence). Germline trimming cut 2 bases from V and 0 bases from J; bases unmatched to any gene: 4. This chain's CDR3 is CAWSRTGVANYGYTF. DNA for the CDR3: TGTGCCTGGAGTCGGACAGGGGTAGCTAACTATGGCTACACCTTC.

V usage is TRBV19 and J usage is TRBJ2-1, with 8 nucleotides matching TRBD2. Germline V CDR1 and CDR2: LNHDA, SQIVND (reference sequence). With V trimmed by 4 bases and J by 2 bases, 4 bases remained unmatched. The CDR3 length is 15 residues. The CDR3 region has the DNA TGTGCCAGTAGTAGGGCAGCGGGAGCCTACAATGAGCAGTTCTTC. The encoded protein is CASSRAAGAYNEQFF.

CDR3: CASSPDREAEQYF. The CDR3 DNA reads TGTGCCAGCAGTCCCGACAGGGAGGCCGAGCAGTACTTC. The chain joins TRBV12-3 or TRBV12-4 to TRBJ2-7, with TRBD1 as a possible D gene (7 bases). V was shortened by 5 bases and J by 6 bases, with 14 bases between the two germline ends. The CDR3 sequence is 13 residues long.

This clone was counted once. The rearrangement links TRBV3-1 (or the pseudogene TRBV3-2) to TRBJ1-1; 9 positions agree with TRBD1. The CDR3 sequence is 15 residues long. V lost 0 bases to trimming and J lost 11 bases; unmatched junction nucleotides: 10. The V gene's germline CDR1 is LGHDT and CDR2 YNNKEL (reference sequence). The CDR3 loop reads CASSQDGTGSGWAFF. CDR3 DNA: TGTGCCAGCAGCCAAGACGGGACAGGGTCGGGCTGGGCTTTCTTT.

The gene calls are TRBV11-2 and TRBJ1-2, with D possibly matching TRBD1 (5 bases). This CDR3 spans 14 amino acids. Trimming left V 2 bases short and J 7 bases short, with 14 bases between. Germline V gene data show CDR1 as SGHAT and CDR2 as FQNNGV. The DNA of the CDR3 is TGTGCCAGCAGCTTATCGGGGGTGACGGGTGGCTACACCTTC. Amino acids: CASSLSGVTGGYTF.

V usage is TRBV19 and J usage is TRBJ2-3; D is unclear. The germline V and J ends were trimmed by 5 bases and 8 bases, with 11 bases remaining between them. This CDR3 is built from 12 residues. CDR1 is LNHDA and CDR2 is SQIVND in the germline V gene (reference sequence). CDR3 sequence (DNA): TGTGCCAGTAGTCCAAGTAGTGGTACGCAGTATTTT. Protein product: CASSPSSGTQYF.

The genes are TRBV11-2 and TRBJ1-2; 7 positions agree with TRBD1. V was clipped by 5 bases and J by 7 bases; unmatched bases: 16. The CDR3 runs to 16 residues. Germline V gene lookup returns CDR1 SGHAT and CDR2 FQNNGV. The DNA of the CDR3 is TGTGCCAGCAGCCAGACTGACAGGACAGGCCATTCTGGCTACACCTTC. Its translation is CASSQTDRTGHSGYTF.

The chain carries TRBV4-1 and TRBJ1-1; 7 positions agree with TRBD1. CDR3 length equals 15 residues. Trimming removed 1 base from V and 7 bases from J; junction bases left unmatched: 9. CDR1 MGHRA and CDR2 YSYEKL come from the germline V gene. The CDR3 region has the DNA TGCGCCAGCAGCCAAGTGCCGGGACAGACCCATGAAGCTTTCTTT. It is translated as CASSQVPGQTHEAFF.

This clone was observed a single time. The chain carries TRBV28 and TRBJ2-7, with a tentative D call TRBD2 (6 bases). CDR1 is MDHEN, CDR2 SYDVKM, per germline. The V end lost 4 bases, the J end lost 1 base, and 11 bases lay between the germline ends. This CDR3 region has 14 residues. Written as DNA, the CDR3 is TGTGCCAGCAGTTCCCCCGGGGGTTCCTACGAGCAGTACTTC. Translating it yields CASSSPGGSYEQYF.